This T cell receptor beta chain comes out of a study of cytomegalovirus exposure and HLA in healthy donors. Study-wide results and caveats: In vitro assays verified that a few CMV-associated chains recognized CMV antigens specifically.

Concerning this clone: Its antigen is not identified.

V lost 6 bases, J lost 8 bases, and 6 bases stayed unmatched. The germline V gene has CDR1 SQVTM and CDR2 ANQGSEA. This CDR3 has 11 amino acids. Researchers ran the PCR with 60 Vbeta and 13 Jbeta primers. Method: immunoSEQ multiplex PCR; TCRdb's copy keeps in-frame clones and lacks some. The table includes approximately 85,000 clones, around 70% detected once. The genes are TRBV29-1 and TRBJ1-2; 7 nucleotides align to TRBD1. This clonotype originated in a woman between 40 and 50 years old in good health and CMV-seropositive. Sequencing was done on a sample of PBMCs. CDR3 DNA: TGCAGCGTCCACCAGGGGGGAGGCTACACCTTC. It is translated as CSVHQGGGYTF.